The present entry profiles one TCR beta chain with its context. The antigen is unknown. The data were taken from a study of cytomegalovirus exposure and HLA in healthy donors. From germline, CDR1 is SEHNR and CDR2 FQNEAQ (reference sequence). J lost 0 bases, V lost 5 bases, and 10 bases had no gene match. The CDR3 totals 18 residues. Researchers ran the PCR with 60 Vbeta and 13 Jbeta primers. TCRdb's table, derived via immunoSEQ multiplex PCR, lists solely in-frame clones and lacks some. The data show over 85,000 clones, 75% to 90% seen once. Everyone who donated was a healthy bone marrow donor. Study-wide results and caveats: Most TCR sequences were seen very rarely across donors, but some public TCRs occurred in many. Prior analysis indicated that the majority of TCR beta V segments exhibited productivity approximately 87% or approximately 30% of the time. A few CMV-associated chains proved CMV antigen-specific in vitro.

Material: PBMCs. The sequence derives from a man aged 35 to 55 in good health and CMV-seronegative. The chain employs TRBV7-9 and TRBJ2-2, with 9 bases that match TRBD1. The CDR3 region has the DNA TGTGCCAGCAGCCAAAAAGGACAGGGGAGGTCGAACACCGGGGAGCTGTTTTTT. Residues: CASSQKGQGRSNTGELFF.